This section outlines one TCR beta chain sequence together with its context. These data come from a study of OX40 agonist ivuxolimab in advanced cancers. About the study: Patients were around 83% male with ages roughly 23 to 85, mean approximately 55. Therapy given before enrollment (anti-PD-1, anti-PD-L1 or anti-CTLA-4) was allowed, and over 35% had some.

The method was immunoSEQ multiplex PCR; TCRdb's version includes in-frame clones alone and lacks a portion of them. This sample has about 84,000 clones; around 94% occur once, and the top ten carry roughly 11%. Baseline was the first blood sampling point, followed by cycle 4 day 1 and cycle 7 day 1. Germline CDR1 reads MNHEY; CDR2 reads SVGAGI. V lost 2 bases and J lost 1, with 6 bases in between. The CDR3 is made up of 13 amino acids. The sample consisted of CD4+ or CD8+ T cells sorted from blood, taken in a trial of the OX40 agonist ivuxolimab. V usage is TRBV6-5 and J usage is TRBJ2-7, with D perhaps TRBD1 (5 bases). The clonotype comes from an adult with an advanced solid tumor such as melanoma, head and neck, liver or kidney cancer. In nucleotides, the CDR3 is TGTGCCAGCAGTTACACAGGTTCCTACGAGCAGTACTTC. Protein sequence: CASSYTGSYEQYF.